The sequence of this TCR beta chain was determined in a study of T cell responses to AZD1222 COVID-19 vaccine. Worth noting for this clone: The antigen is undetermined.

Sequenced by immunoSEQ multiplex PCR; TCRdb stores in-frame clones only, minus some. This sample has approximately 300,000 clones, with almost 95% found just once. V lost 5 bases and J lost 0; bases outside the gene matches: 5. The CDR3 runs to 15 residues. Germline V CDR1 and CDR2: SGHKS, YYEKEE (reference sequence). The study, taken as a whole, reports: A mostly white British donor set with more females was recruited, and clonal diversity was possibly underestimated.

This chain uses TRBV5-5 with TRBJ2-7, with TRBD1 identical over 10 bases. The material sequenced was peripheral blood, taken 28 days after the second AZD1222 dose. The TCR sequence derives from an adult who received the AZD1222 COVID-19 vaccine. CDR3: CASRTGTGASYEQYF. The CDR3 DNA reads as TGTGCCAGCAGAACCGGGACAGGGGCCTCCTACGAGCAGTACTTC. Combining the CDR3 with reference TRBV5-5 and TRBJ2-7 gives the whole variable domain DAGVTQSPTHLIKTRGQQVTLRCSPISGHKSVSWYQQVLGQGPQFIFQYYEKEERGRGNFPDRFSARQFPNYSSELNVNALLLGDSALYLCASRTGTGASYEQYFGPGTRLTVT.